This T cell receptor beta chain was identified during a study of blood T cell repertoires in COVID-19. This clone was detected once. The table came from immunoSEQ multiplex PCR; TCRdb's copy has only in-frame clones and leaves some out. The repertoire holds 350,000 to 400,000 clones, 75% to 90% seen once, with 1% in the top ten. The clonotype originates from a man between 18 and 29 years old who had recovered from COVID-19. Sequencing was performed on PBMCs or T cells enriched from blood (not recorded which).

For the CDR3, the DNA is TGTGCCAGCAGGTCCGGGACAGGGGGCCCAGTAGGCTACACCTTC. Translated: CASRSGTGGPVGYTF. This chain connects TRBV19 to TRBJ1-2, with TRBD1 matching 12 bases. The ends lost 9 bases at V and 8 bases at J; junction bases unmatched: 13. The CDR3 has 15 residues. Germline-derived CDR1 and CDR2 are LNHDA and SQIVND (reference sequence).